This is a list of T cell receptor beta chains from one sample in a study of shared clonotypes between healthy human individuals. Generated by immunoSEQ multiplex PCR, the TCRdb table keeps only in-frame clones and is missing some. The sample has approximately 1.9 million clones; around 93% are singletons. The source material was naive CD8+ T cells from PBMCs. All receptors come from a young man in good health. Some clones in this sample may be carry-over from other donors' samples. Each CDR3 is given with its conserved first and last residue. D genes are given only for firm matches. For some rows the clone size is stated as once, few or many, or as a class when expanded; others skip it.

v_gene: TRBV28; abundance: .; d_gene: .; j_gene: TRBJ1-5; CDR3nt: TGTGCCAGCAGCCCCAAGGTTAGAGGACCCCAGCATTTT; CDR3aa: CASSPKVRGPQHF
v_gene: TRBV7-6; abundance: .; d_gene: .; j_gene: TRBJ1-1; CDR3nt: TGTGCCAGCAGCCTCCAGGCCAAAGGCGCAGGGGCCGAGACTGAAGCTTTCTTT; CDR3aa: CASSLQAKGAGAETEAFF
v_gene: TRBV27; abundance: .; d_gene: .; j_gene: TRBJ1-1; CDR3nt: TGTGCCAGCAGTTTAGTTGGCAGCCTAGCTGAAGCTTTCTTT; CDR3aa: CASSLVGSLAEAFF
v_gene: TRBV7-9; abundance: .; d_gene: TRBD1; j_gene: TRBJ1-2; CDR3nt: TGTGCCAGCAGCCGAGGGACAGGGGCTAACTATGGCTACACCTTC; CDR3aa: CASSRGTGANYGYTF
v_gene: TRBV5-4; abundance: .; d_gene: TRBD2; j_gene: TRBJ2-7; CDR3nt: TGTGCCAGCAGCCCGGGGCTAGCGGAACACGAGCAGTACTTC; CDR3aa: CASSPGLAEHEQYF
v_gene: TRBV27; abundance: once; d_gene: .; j_gene: TRBJ2-1; CDR3nt: TGTGCCAGCAGTTTAGCTAGCGAAGGGTACAATGAGCAGTTCTTC; CDR3aa: CASSLASEGYNEQFF
v_gene: TRBV7-9; abundance: .; d_gene: TRBD1; j_gene: TRBJ2-7; CDR3nt: TGTGCCAGCAGCCCCGACAGGGCCGAGCAGTACTTC; CDR3aa: CASSPDRAEQYF
v_gene: TRBV28; abundance: .; d_gene: .; j_gene: TRBJ2-7; CDR3nt: TGTGCCAGCAGTTTCCCCCCCCTTGCAGGGAGGCCCTACGAGCAGTACTTC; CDR3aa: CASSFPPLAGRPYEQYF
v_gene: TRBV10-1; abundance: .; d_gene: .; j_gene: TRBJ2-3; CDR3nt: TGCGCCAGCAGTGATTCGCCGGGGGGCTCAGATACGCAGTATTTT; CDR3aa: CASSDSPGGSDTQYF
v_gene: TRBV9; abundance: .; d_gene: .; j_gene: TRBJ2-1; CDR3nt: TGTGCCAGCAGCGTAGAGTGGCGGTCAACCTCCTACAATGAGCAGTTCTTC; CDR3aa: CASSVEWRSTSYNEQFF
v_gene: TRBV7-8; abundance: .; d_gene: .; j_gene: TRBJ1-5; CDR3nt: TGTGCCAGCAGCTTAGGAGGGGGGGGAGAGGCTACTCAGCCCCAGCATTTT; CDR3aa: CASSLGGGGEATQPQHF
v_gene: TRBV9; abundance: .; d_gene: TRBD1; j_gene: TRBJ2-4; CDR3nt: TGTGCCAGCAGCCCGACCCAGGGGGACATTCAGTACTTC; CDR3aa: CASSPTQGDIQYF
v_gene: TRBV15; abundance: .; d_gene: TRBD2; j_gene: TRBJ2-7; CDR3nt: TGTGCCACCAGCAGAGGGCTAGCGGACTCCTACGAGCAGTACTTC; CDR3aa: CATSRGLADSYEQYF
v_gene: TRBV5-6; abundance: .; d_gene: TRBD2; j_gene: TRBJ2-7; CDR3nt: TGTGCCAGCAACCTATGGCGGGAGGGCCCGGACGAGCAGTACTTC; CDR3aa: CASNLWREGPDEQYF
v_gene: TRBV28; abundance: .; d_gene: TRBD1; j_gene: TRBJ2-7; CDR3nt: TGTGCCAGCAATGACAGGGTATTCTACGAGCAGTACTTC; CDR3aa: CASNDRVFYEQYF
v_gene: TRBV11-2; abundance: .; d_gene: TRBD1; j_gene: TRBJ2-1; CDR3nt: TGTGCCAGCAGCCTCTATACCGGGACAGGGGCCTACAATGAGCAGTTCTTC; CDR3aa: CASSLYTGTGAYNEQFF
v_gene: TRBV7-9; abundance: .; d_gene: .; j_gene: TRBJ1-4; CDR3nt: TGTGCCAGCAGCTTAGCGTCGGAGGGCGCGGGCGAAAAACTGTTTTTT; CDR3aa: CASSLASEGAGEKLFF
v_gene: TRBV7-2; abundance: .; d_gene: TRBD2; j_gene: TRBJ2-7; CDR3nt: TGTGCCAGCAGCAAGACTAGCCGGACCTACGAGCAGTACTTC; CDR3aa: CASSKTSRTYEQYF
v_gene: TRBV5-1; abundance: .; d_gene: TRBD2; j_gene: TRBJ2-5; CDR3nt: TGCGCCAGCAGCGGGGGTAGCGGGAGCGGGGAGACCCAGTACTTC; CDR3aa: CASSGGSGSGETQYF
v_gene: TRBV28; abundance: .; d_gene: TRBD2; j_gene: TRBJ2-3; CDR3nt: TGTGCCAGCAGTTTACTAGCGGTCACAGATACGCAGTATTTT; CDR3aa: CASSLLAVTDTQYF
v_gene: TRBV27; abundance: .; d_gene: TRBD2; j_gene: TRBJ2-3; CDR3nt: TGTGCCAGCAGTTTGATAGGACTAGCGGGGTACACAGATACGCAGTATTTT; CDR3aa: CASSLIGLAGYTDTQYF
v_gene: TRBV7-2; abundance: once; d_gene: .; j_gene: TRBJ1-5; CDR3nt: TGTGCCAGCAGCGGCAGAGAAGGGGAATTGGTCAATCAGCCCCAGCATTTT; CDR3aa: CASSGREGELVNQPQHF
v_gene: TRBV7-9; abundance: .; d_gene: .; j_gene: TRBJ1-2; CDR3nt: TGTGCCAGCAGCTTAGAGTTGGGACAAACTAACTATGGCTACACCTTC; CDR3aa: CASSLELGQTNYGYTF
v_gene: TRBV7-6; abundance: .; d_gene: .; j_gene: TRBJ2-5; CDR3nt: TGTGCCAGCAGCCCCCCCGGGGTAGCGGAGTACCAAGAGACCCAGTACTTC; CDR3aa: CASSPPGVAEYQETQYF
v_gene: TRBV11-2; abundance: .; d_gene: .; j_gene: TRBJ2-7; CDR3nt: TGTGCCAGCAGCTTAGGTATGGCCTTCCCGGCGGAGCAGTACTTC; CDR3aa: CASSLGMAFPAEQYF
v_gene: TRBV30; abundance: .; d_gene: .; j_gene: TRBJ1-1; CDR3nt: TGTGCCTGGAGTACCCGGGGCCTGAACACTGAAGCTTTCTTT; CDR3aa: CAWSTRGLNTEAFF
v_gene: TRBV2; abundance: .; d_gene: TRBD1; j_gene: TRBJ2-1; CDR3nt: TGTGCCCGACGGGGACAGGGGGCAATAAATGAGCAGTTCTTC; CDR3aa: CARRGQGAINEQFF
v_gene: TRBV7-9; abundance: .; d_gene: .; j_gene: TRBJ2-1; CDR3nt: TGTGCCAGCAGCCCTCGGGGCTACAATGAGCAGTTCTTC; CDR3aa: CASSPRGYNEQFF
v_gene: TRBV6-1; abundance: .; d_gene: .; j_gene: TRBJ1-2; CDR3nt: TGTGCCAGCAGTGAAAGTCCGAGTTATACCGACAGAGCCCATGGCTACACCTTC; CDR3aa: CASSESPSYTDRAHGYTF